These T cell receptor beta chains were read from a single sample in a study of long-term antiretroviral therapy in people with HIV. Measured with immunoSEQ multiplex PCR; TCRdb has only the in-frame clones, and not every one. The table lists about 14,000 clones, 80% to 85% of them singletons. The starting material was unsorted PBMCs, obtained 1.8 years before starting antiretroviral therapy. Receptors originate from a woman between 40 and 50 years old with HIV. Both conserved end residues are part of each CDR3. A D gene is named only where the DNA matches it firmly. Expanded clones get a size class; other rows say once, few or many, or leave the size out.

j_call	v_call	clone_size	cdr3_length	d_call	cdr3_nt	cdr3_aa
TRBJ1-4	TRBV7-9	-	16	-	TGTGCCAGCAGCTCGACCTTGACAGGCAAGAATGAAAAACTGTTTTTT	CASSSTLTGKNEKLFF
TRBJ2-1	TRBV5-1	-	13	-	TGCGCCAGCGGAGAACTCTCCTACAATGAGCAGTTCTTC	CASGELSYNEQFF
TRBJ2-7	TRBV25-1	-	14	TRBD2	TGTGCCAGCAGTGTAGCGGGAGGGCCCGACGAGCAGTACTTC	CASSVAGGPDEQYF
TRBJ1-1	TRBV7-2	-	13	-	TGTGCCAGCAGCGCTCGGATGAACACTGAAGCTTTCTTT	CASSARMNTEAFF
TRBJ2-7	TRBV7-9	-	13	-	TGTGCCAGCAGCTTGCCCAGCGATTACGAGCAGTACTTC	CASSLPSDYEQYF
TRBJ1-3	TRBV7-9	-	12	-	TGTGCCAGCAGCTTACGTGGAAACACCATATATTTT	CASSLRGNTIYF
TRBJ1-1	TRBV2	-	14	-	TGTGCCAGCAGTGGGGTGAATGGGAACACTGAAGCTTTCTTT	CASSGVNGNTEAFF
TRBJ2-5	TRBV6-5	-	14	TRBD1	TGTGCCAGCAGTCGACAGGGGGGGGGAGGGACCCAGTACTTC	CASSRQGGGGTQYF
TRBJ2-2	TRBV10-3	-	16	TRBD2	TGTGCCATCAGTGAGTCGGGACTAGCGAACACCGGGGAGCTGTTTTTT	CAISESGLANTGELFF
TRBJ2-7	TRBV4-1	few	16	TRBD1	TGCGCCAGCAGCCAAGCCACGACGGGACAGGGCTACGAGCAGTACTTC	CASSQATTGQGYEQYF
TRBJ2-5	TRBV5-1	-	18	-	TGCGCCAGCAGCTTGTCTTATTCAGGGATGTTGGTCCAAGAGACCCAGTACTTC	CASSLSYSGMLVQETQYF
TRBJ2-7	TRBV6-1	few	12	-	TGTGCCAGCAGTGATTGGTATAACGAGCAGTACTTC	CASSDWYNEQYF
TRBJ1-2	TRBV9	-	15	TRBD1	TGTGCCAGCAGCGCCATCGGGACAGGGGGCGATGGCTACACCTTC	CASSAIGTGGDGYTF
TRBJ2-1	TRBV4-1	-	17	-	TGCGCCAGCAGCCAGCCAAGACTAGTTCGCTCCTACAATGAGCAGTTCTTC	CASSQPRLVRSYNEQFF
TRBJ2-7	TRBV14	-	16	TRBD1	TGTGCCAGCAGCCAAGTTTTCGGGACAGGGGGCTACGAGCAGTACTTC	CASSQVFGTGGYEQYF
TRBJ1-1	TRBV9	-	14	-	TGTGCCAGCAGCGTCAGGGTCGCGAACACTGAAGCTTTCTTT	CASSVRVANTEAFF
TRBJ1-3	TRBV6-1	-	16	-	TGTGCCAGCAGTGGATGGACGGTAGGGGGTTTGGACACCATATATTTT	CASSGWTVGGLDTIYF
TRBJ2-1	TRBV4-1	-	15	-	TGCGCCAGCAGCTTAGGACCGCGCTCCTACAATGAGCAGTTCTTC	CASSLGPRSYNEQFF
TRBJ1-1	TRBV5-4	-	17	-	TGTGCCAGCAGCTTGGGGGTTGAAGCCTATACAATAGCTGAAGCTTTCTTT	CASSLGVEAYTIAEAFF
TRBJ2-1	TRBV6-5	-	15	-	TGTGCCAGCAGTTACATGGGCGGGACCTACAATGAGCAGTTCTTC	CASSYMGGTYNEQFF
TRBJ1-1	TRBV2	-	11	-	TGTGCCAGCAGTGTGGCATTGGGAGCTTTCTTT	CASSVALGAFF
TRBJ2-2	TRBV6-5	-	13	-	TGTGCCAGCAGCCTCGGGAACACCGGGGAGCTGTTTTTT	CASSLGNTGELFF
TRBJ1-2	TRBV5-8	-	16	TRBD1	TGTGCCAGCAGCCGTAGGACAGGGGGCCTTTACTATGGCTACACCTTC	CASSRRTGGLYYGYTF
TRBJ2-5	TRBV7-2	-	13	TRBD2	TGTGCCAGCGTTGGGGGAGGGCAAGAGACCCAGTACTTC	CASVGGGQETQYF
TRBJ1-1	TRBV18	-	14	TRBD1	TGTGCCAGCTCGCCACAGGGGGGGAACACTGAAGCTTTCTTT	CASSPQGGNTEAFF
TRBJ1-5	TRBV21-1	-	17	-	TGTGCCAGCAGCGTGCCCCGGGCAGCGTATAGCAATCAGCCCCAGCATTTT	CASSVPRAAYSNQPQHF
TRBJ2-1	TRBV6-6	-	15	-	TGTGCCAGCATTTTCGATGGGGGCTCCTACAATGAGCAGTTCTTC	CASIFDGGSYNEQFF
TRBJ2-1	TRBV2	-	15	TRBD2	TGTGCCAGCAGTCGGTTCCCGCGGGGGTCCAATGAGCAGTTCTTC	CASSRFPRGSNEQFF
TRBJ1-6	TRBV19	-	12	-	TGTGCCAGTAAAGTTTATAATTCACCCCTCCACTTT	CASKVYNSPLHF
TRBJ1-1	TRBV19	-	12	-	TGTGCCAGTAGTTTGAGGACGGCGGAAGCTTTCTTT	CASSLRTAEAFF